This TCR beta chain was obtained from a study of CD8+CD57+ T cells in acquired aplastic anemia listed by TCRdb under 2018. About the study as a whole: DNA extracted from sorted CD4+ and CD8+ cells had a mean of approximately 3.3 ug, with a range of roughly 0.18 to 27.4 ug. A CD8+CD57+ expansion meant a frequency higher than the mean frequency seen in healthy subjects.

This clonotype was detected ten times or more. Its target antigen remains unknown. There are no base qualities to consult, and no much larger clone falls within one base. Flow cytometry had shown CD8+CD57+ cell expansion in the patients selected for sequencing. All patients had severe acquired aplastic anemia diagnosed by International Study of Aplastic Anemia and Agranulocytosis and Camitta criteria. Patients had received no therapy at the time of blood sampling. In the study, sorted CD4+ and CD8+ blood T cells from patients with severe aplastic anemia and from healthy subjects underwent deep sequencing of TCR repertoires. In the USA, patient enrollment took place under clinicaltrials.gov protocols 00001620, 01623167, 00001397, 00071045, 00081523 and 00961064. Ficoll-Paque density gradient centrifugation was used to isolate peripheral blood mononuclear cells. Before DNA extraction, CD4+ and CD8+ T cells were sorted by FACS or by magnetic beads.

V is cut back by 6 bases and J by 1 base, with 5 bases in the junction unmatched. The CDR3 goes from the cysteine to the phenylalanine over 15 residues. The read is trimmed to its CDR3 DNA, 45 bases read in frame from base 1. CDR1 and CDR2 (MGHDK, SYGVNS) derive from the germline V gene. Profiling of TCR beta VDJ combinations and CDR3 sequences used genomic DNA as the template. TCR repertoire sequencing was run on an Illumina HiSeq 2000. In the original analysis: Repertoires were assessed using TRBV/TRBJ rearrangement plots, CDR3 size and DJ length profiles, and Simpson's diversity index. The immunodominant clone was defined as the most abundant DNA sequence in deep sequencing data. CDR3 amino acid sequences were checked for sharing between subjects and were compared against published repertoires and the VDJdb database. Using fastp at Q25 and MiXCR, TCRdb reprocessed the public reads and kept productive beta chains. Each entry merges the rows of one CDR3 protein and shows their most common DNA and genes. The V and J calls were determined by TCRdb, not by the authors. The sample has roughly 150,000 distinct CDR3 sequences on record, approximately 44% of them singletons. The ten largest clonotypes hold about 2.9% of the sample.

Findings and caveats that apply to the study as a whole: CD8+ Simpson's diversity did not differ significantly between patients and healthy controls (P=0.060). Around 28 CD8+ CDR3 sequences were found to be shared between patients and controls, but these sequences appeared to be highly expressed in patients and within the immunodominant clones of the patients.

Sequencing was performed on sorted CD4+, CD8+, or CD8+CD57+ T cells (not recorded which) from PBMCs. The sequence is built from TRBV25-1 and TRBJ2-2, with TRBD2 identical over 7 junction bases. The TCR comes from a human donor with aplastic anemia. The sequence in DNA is TGTGCCAGCAGCGTCTGGGGGGGGAACACCGGGGAGCTGTTTTTT. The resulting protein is CASSVWGGNTGELFF.